A single sample is the source of the 7 T cell receptor beta chains below, sequenced in a study of long-term antiretroviral therapy in people with HIV. It was version v3.0 of the immunoSEQ assay that was run at survey level. This table comes from immunoSEQ multiplex PCR, and its TCRdb copy is limited to in-frame clones, with some not included. Of 25,000 to 35,000 clones listed, roughly 85% are singletons. The starting material was unsorted PBMCs, obtained 0.8 years before starting antiretroviral therapy. The receptors were sampled from a man between 18 and 29 years old with HIV.

V and J are TRBV11-2 and TRBJ2-5; possible D gene TRBD1, 5 bases. The last part of the DNA fits TRBJ2-7 better; the J call may be wrong. This CDR3 has 14 amino acids. Germline CDR1 SGHAT, CDR2 FQNNGV. The CDR3 here is CASSRTAGTYEQYF. CDR3 in DNA: TGTGCCAGCAGCCGTACGGCAGGGACCTACGAGCAGTACTTC.

The rearrangement uses TRBV13 and TRBJ1-2; a weak D match, TRBD1 (5 bases). Trimming pared 2 bases from V and 8 bases from J, leaving 12 bases between. Germline values: CDR1 PRHDT, CDR2 FYEKMQ (reference sequence). This CDR3 spans 13 amino acids. The CDR3 sequence is CASSLLGTDGYTF. As DNA, the CDR3 is TGTGCCAGCAGCTTACTGGGGACTGACGGCTACACCTTC.

The V and J genes are TRBV11-3 and TRBJ2-1, with TRBD2 matching 8 bases. Germline trimming cut 4 bases from V and 7 bases from J; bases unmatched to any gene: 12. The V gene's germline CDR1 is SGHNT and CDR2 YENEEA. The CDR3 runs to 16 residues. For the CDR3, the DNA is TGTGCCAGCAGCTCTGGGGTTCGAGCGGGAGAGAATGAGCAGTTCTTC. This sequence encodes CASSSGVRAGENEQFF. Based on the CDR3 plus reference TRBV11-3 and TRBJ2-1, the full variable domain is EAGVVQSPRYKIIEKKQPVAFWCNPISGHNTLYWYLQNLGQGPELLIRYENEEAVDDSQLPKDRFSAERLKGVDSTLKIQPAELGDSAVYLCASSSGVRAGENEQFFGPGTRLTVL.

The chain has TRBV6-5 and TRBJ1-2; tentatively, D is TRBD1 (5 bases). From germline, CDR1 is MNHEY and CDR2 SVGAGI. Trimming pared 1 base from V and 6 bases from J, leaving 18 bases between. The CDR3 has 16 residues. The CDR3 loop reads CASSYLSTGYSDGYTF. DNA for the CDR3: TGTGCCAGCAGTTACTTGTCCACAGGATATTCGGATGGCTACACCTTC.

The V call is TRBV12-5, the J call TRBJ2-2; D gene unclear. The V end lost 2 bases, the J end lost 5 bases, and 12 bases lay between the germline ends. Germline CDR1 LGHNT, CDR2 FRNRAP. This CDR3 is built from 15 residues. The CDR3, as DNA: TGTGCTAGTGGTTTGAGGAGAGGAAGGACCGGGGAGCTGTTTTTT. Its translation is CASGLRRGRTGELFF.

The genes are TRBV4-1 and TRBJ2-1; 12 bases align to TRBD2. V lost 0 bases, J lost 8 bases, and 5 bases stayed unmatched. CDR1 is MGHRA, CDR2 YSYEKL, per germline. The CDR3 length is 16 residues. The CDR3, as DNA: TGCGCCAGCAGCCAAGAGGCTAGCGGGAGGGCTGATGAGCAGTTCTTC. It is translated as CASSQEASGRADEQFF.

This clone is a singleton in its sample. This rearrangement joins TRBV5-4 to TRBJ2-1; 13 bases match TRBD2. V dropped 4 bases and J dropped 4; count of bases not matched to a gene: 5. This CDR3 region has 16 residues. Germline values: CDR1 SGHNT, CDR2 YYREEE (reference sequence). CDR3 in DNA: TGTGCCAGCAGCCTCGGGACTAGCGGGAAGTACAATGAGCAGTTCTTC. This codes for CASSLGTSGKYNEQFF.